The rows below give T cell receptor beta chains drawn from one sample of a study of T cells after posttransplantation cyclophosphamide. Produced via immunoSEQ multiplex PCR; TCRdb's table is partial and in-frame only. The data show some 37,000 clones, with approximately 78% seen just once and approximately 8.7% held by the top ten. The material sequenced was CD4+ T cells sorted from blood, taken 1903 days after a stem cell transplant with posttransplant cyclophosphamide. Receptors originate from a female patient aged 40-50 years who received an allogeneic stem cell transplant from a related donor, was CMV-positive, and had no GVHD. Part of the T cells may come from the graft donor. Each CDR3 is given with its conserved first and last residue. The order of the fields is V gene, J gene, D gene, clone size, CDR3 protein, CDR3 DNA. D genes are given only for firm matches. Expanded clones get a size class; other rows say once, few or many, or leave the size out.

TRBV7-9	TRBJ2-3	NA	NA	CASSFGSGVKRGDTQYF	TGTGCCAGCAGCTTCGGATCGGGGGTAAAAAGGGGAGATACGCAGTATTTT
TRBV19	TRBJ1-1	TRBD1	few	CASSIGGQVVETEAFF	TGTGCCAGTAGTATCGGGGGACAGGTTGTGGAAACTGAAGCTTTCTTT
TRBV21-1	TRBJ2-3	NA	once	CASILDRVDTQYF	TGTGCCAGCATCTTGGACAGGGTGGATACGCAGTATTTT
TRBV19	TRBJ1-5	TRBD1	NA	CQVRDRVMYSNQPQHF	TGTCAGGTCCGGGACAGGGTAATGTATAGCAATCAGCCCCAGCATTTT
TRBV7-2	TRBJ2-5	TRBD2	once	CASSPRLAGGKETQYF	TGTGCCAGCAGCCCACGACTAGCGGGGGGGAAAGAGACCCAGTACTTC
TRBV19	TRBJ2-1	TRBD1	NA	CASSPTGTGAYNEQFF	TGTGCCAGTAGCCCAACCGGGACAGGGGCCTACAATGAGCAGTTCTTC
TRBV19	TRBJ2-5	NA	NA	CASTPPGSGAGETQYF	TGTGCCAGTACCCCCCCCGGATCTGGGGCTGGCGAGACCCAGTACTTC
TRBV4-1	TRBJ1-2	NA	NA	CASSQVGGRGGYGYTF	TGCGCCAGCAGCCAAGTGGGAGGGAGAGGTGGCTATGGCTACACCTTC
TRBV11-2	TRBJ1-1	NA	NA	CASSLIRGRSEAFF	TGTGCCAGCAGCTTAATCAGAGGGAGGTCTGAAGCTTTCTTT
TRBV18	TRBJ1-6	NA	NA	CASSPGGTGNSPLHF	TGTGCCAGCTCACCAGGAGGGACTGGTAATTCACCCCTCCACTTT
TRBV9	TRBJ2-7	TRBD1	NA	CASSEDRGTYEQYF	TGTGCCAGCAGCGAGGACAGGGGAACCTACGAGCAGTACTTC
TRBV5-6	TRBJ1-2	NA	few	CASSLPGSYGYTF	TGTGCCAGCAGCTTGCCGGGGAGCTATGGCTACACCTTC
TRBV5-4	TRBJ2-5	NA	NA	CASNGEMATQYF	TGTGCCAGCAACGGGGAGATGGCGACCCAGTACTTC
TRBV6-4	TRBJ1-5	NA	once	CASSATSYSNQPQHF	TGTGCCAGCAGTGCGACAAGCTATAGCAATCAGCCCCAGCATTTT
TRBV5-4	TRBJ2-2	NA	once	CASSLASGQNTGELFF	TGTGCCAGCAGCTTGGCCTCGGGACAGAACACCGGGGAGCTGTTTTTT
TRBV29-1	TRBJ1-4	TRBD1	once	CSVAQGAEKLFF	TGCAGCGTTGCACAGGGGGCAGAAAAACTGTTTTTT